Detailed here is one TCR beta chain. These data originate in a study of shared clonotypes between healthy human individuals. At the level of the study: Per donor, three plates held CD4 naive cells, three held CD4 memory, two held CD8 naive and one held CD8 memory.

The CDR3 is 13 residues long. Germline CDR1 is MDHEN and CDR2 is SYDVKM. Trimming removed 5 bases from V and 5 bases from J, with 13 bases in between. Assay: immunoSEQ multiplex PCR; the TCRdb copy retains only in-frame clones and omits some. The profile shows 2,500,000 or so clones, under 95% of them singletons. The gene calls are TRBV28 and TRBJ2-7, with D perhaps matching TRBD1 (6 bases). What was sequenced was naive CD4+ T cells from PBMCs. The subset is: CD45RA+ positively selected. The receptor's source is a man between 18 and 29 years old in good health. Some clones in this sample may be carry-over from other donors' samples. CDR3 DNA sequence: TGTGCCAGCAGTCAGGGGCCCCGGGACGAGCAGTACTTC. Translated: CASSQGPRDEQYF.